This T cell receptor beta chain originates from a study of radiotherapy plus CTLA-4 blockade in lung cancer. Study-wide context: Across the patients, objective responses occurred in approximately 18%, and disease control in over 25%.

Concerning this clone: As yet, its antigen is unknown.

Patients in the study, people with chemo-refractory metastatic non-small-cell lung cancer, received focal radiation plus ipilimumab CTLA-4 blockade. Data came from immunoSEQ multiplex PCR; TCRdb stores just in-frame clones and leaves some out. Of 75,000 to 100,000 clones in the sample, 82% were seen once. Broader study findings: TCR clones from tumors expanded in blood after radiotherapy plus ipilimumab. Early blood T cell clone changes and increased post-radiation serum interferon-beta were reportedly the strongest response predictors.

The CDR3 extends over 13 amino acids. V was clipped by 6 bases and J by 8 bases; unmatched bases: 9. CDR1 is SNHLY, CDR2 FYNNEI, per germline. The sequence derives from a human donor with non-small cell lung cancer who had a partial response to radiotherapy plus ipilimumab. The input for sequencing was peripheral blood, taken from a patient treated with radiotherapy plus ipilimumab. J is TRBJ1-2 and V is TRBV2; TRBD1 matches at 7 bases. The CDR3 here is CASRGTASPGYTF. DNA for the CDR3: TGTGCCAGCAGGGGGACAGCCTCCCCGGGCTACACCTTC.